This T cell receptor (beta chain) emerged from a study of beta chain features in type 1 diabetes (dated by TCRdb to 2017 to 2018). A note on the overall study: No differences in mean age, gender distribution, total cell number or subset yield were found between patients and healthy donors. A total of roughly 100 million sorted cells were examined across all samples, and RNA yield correlated strongly with the number of cells per subset. The study compared TCRB repertoires of sorted circulating CD4+ T cell subsets between recently diagnosed type 1 diabetes patients and matched healthy donors. Naive and central memory subsets were obtained from all 30 or so donors, but regulatory and stem cell-like memory subsets were isolated from only 8 patients and 8 healthy donors. General conclusions and limits of the study: Because cDNA was sequenced instead of genomic DNA, activated cells with high expression could be over-represented, although the groups did not differ in activation or CD3 levels. HLA sub-analyses involved small numbers of individuals, so any influence of HLA type on TCRB rearrangement remained unresolved. At VDJ recombination sites, patients with type 1 diabetes made fewer insertions and deleted more nucleotides, a pattern implying thymic rearrangement abnormalities. The naive, central memory and regulatory TCRB repertoires appeared to resemble one another more closely among patients than among healthy donors. Shorter templates might be favored by PCR, yet because patient and control samples were amplified and corrected together, any such skew would affect both groups equally. In all four CD4+ subsets, TCRB CDR3 length was moderately but significantly shorter in type 1 diabetes patients.

A single peripheral blood draw of around 0.11 L on average was collected from each donor into heparinised tubes. Naive, central memory, regulatory and stem cell-like memory CD4+ T cells were sorted on a BD FACSAria II using a panel including CD45RO, CCR7, CD25, CD127, CD95 and CD27. A purity above 98% was achieved for all sorted populations. PBMCs were isolated right away by Lymphoprep density gradient centrifugation and were stained directly, without culture. To minimize batch effects, samples were stained and sorted in pairs, one healthy donor with one patient per experiment. This clone was seen repeatedly, ten times or more. It has no known antigen specificity. No much larger clonotype is one base removed from it; base qualities were not supplied. The High Capacity cDNA Reverse Transcription Kit was used to reverse transcribe all of the isolated RNA, meaning that expressed TCRB transcripts were what got sequenced. Naive, central memory and regulatory T cell samples underwent deep immunoSEQ sequencing, averaging about 3.5 million total reads per sample. Sorted cells were lysed in RLT buffer, and RNA was extracted using DNase-treated RNeasy Micro or Mini kits according to cell number. To prevent cross-contamination, every cell subset was processed on its own, while patient and healthy donor samples were processed together. Using the immunoSEQ multiplex PCR, TCRB sequences were amplified from cDNA into 87-bp fragments spanning the CDR3 region. Sequencing of the amplicons was performed on the Illumina HiSeq platform. Regarding the original processing steps: Synthetic template baselines were used to correct PCR bias computationally, reads within Hamming distance 2 were collapsed, and singletons that could not be merged were discarded. Reads were aligned against IMGT so that V, D and J genes, CDR3 length and insertions or deletions at six rearrangement sites could be assigned. Within each subset, clonotype counts were normalized to sorted cell number, and only after that were true diversity and Gini coefficients computed with the tcR R package. The overlap coefficient, calculated on TCRB nucleotide sequences, was used to quantify repertoire sharing. This immuneACCESS table, as held by TCRdb, lists in-frame sequences with V and J called but not all clones. Of the missing ones, under half trace to an unresolved V gene in checked studies; the others have no known cause. V, J and clone size were drawn from that table, and D and trimming were deduced from the DNA. In all, the sample holds roughly 160,000 clones, and 7% to 9% of those were seen once. Jointly, the top ten make up under 0.55% of the sample.

The V end loses 8 bases and the J end loses 1 base, and a stretch of 13 bases separates them. The cysteine opens and the phenylalanine closes a CDR3 of 14 amino acids. Only the CDR3 region is kept as DNA, spanning 42 bases read in frame from base 1. Sequences MNHEY (CDR1) and SVGAGI (CDR2) are obtained from the germline V gene. Specimen: central memory CD4+ T cells from blood. The V and J genes are TRBV6-5 and TRBJ2-3, with the D gene not clear enough to name. The receptor was isolated from a man younger than 35 with type 1 diabetes. Here the CDR3 is given as CASSLSHGTDTQYF. Here is the DNA: TGTGCCAGCTCCCTGAGTCATGGCACAGATACGCAGTATTTT.